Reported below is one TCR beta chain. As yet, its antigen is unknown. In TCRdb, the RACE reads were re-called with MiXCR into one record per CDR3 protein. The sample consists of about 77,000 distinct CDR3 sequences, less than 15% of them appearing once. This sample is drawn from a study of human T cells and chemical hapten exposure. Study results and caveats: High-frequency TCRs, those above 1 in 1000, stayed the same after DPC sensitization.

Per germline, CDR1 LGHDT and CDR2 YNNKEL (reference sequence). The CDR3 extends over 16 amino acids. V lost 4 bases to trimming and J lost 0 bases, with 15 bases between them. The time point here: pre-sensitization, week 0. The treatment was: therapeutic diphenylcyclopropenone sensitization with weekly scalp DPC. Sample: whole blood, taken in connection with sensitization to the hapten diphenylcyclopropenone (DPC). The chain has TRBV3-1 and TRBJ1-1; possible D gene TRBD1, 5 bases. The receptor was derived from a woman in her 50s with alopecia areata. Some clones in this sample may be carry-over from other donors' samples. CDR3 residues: CASSLPGMALNTEAFF. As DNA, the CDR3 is TGTGCCAGCAGCCTACCAGGGATGGCTCTGAACACTGAAGCTTTCTTT.